One TCR beta chain is described in this entry. Its target is unknown. The sample comes from a study of blood T cells in healthy people across ages. The study, taken as a whole, reports: Older individuals had lower TCR beta diversity per million T cells (the decline was roughly linear). Researchers report that TCR beta diversity correlated strongly with naive T cell percentage.

V lost 0 bases, J lost 4 bases, and 15 bases lay in between. Germline CDR1 and CDR2: MGHRA and YSYEKL. The CDR3 has 16 residues. Healthy individuals of Caucasian origin from Russia, aged roughly 6 to 95, served as donors. For the second PCR, which ran for about 7 to 11 cycles, a sample-barcoded 5' primer and a J-beta primer mix were used. TCRdb itself ran the 5' RACE reads through MiXCR, one entry per CDR3 protein. This table holds over 1,200,000 distinct CDR3 sequences, around 59% found once. The V and J genes are TRBV4-1 and TRBJ1-1; weak D call: TRBD1 (6 bases). The sequencing sample was made of blood. This sequence was found in a man between 18 and 29 years old in good health. The CDR3 loop reads CASSQDPGGMSTEAFF. The CDR3 coding sequence is TGCGCCAGCAGCCAAGATCCTGGGGGCATGAGCACTGAAGCTTTCTTT.